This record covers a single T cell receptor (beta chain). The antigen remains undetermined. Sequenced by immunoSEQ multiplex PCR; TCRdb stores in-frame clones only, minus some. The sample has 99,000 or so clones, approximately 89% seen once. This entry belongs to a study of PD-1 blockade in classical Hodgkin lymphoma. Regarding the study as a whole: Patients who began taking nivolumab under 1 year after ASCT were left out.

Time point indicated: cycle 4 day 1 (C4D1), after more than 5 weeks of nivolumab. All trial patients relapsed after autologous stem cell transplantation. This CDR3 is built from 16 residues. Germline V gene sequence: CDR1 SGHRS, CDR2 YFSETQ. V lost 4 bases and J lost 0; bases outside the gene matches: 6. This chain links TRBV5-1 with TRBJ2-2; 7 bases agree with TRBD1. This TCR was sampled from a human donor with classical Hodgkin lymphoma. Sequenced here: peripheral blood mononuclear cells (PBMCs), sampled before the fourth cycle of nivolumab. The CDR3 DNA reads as TGCGCCAGCAGCCCGTCTGGGACAGCGAACACCGGGGAGCTGTTTTTT. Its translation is CASSPSGTANTGELFF.